This TCR beta chain was recovered during a study of T-cell reconstitution after alpha-beta-depleted transplantation in children. Whole-study findings and limits: Newly made T cells mostly supplied T-cell counts and diversity one year after transplant.

Construction of the TCRbeta library involved unique molecular identifiers. MiXCR, applied by TCRdb to the PCR reads, yields one record per CDR3 protein. The sample consists of nearly 250,000 distinct CDR3 sequences, 7.5% to 9.5% of them appearing once. Germline V gene sequence: CDR1 KGHDR, CDR2 SFDVKD. CDR3 size: 15 residues. The ends lost 6 bases at V and 5 bases at J; junction bases unmatched: 9. As to this clonotype: Its antigen remains unidentified.

The V call is TRBV24-1, the J call TRBJ2-1, with 7 bases aligning to TRBD2. The receptor's source is a male patient between 10 and 17 years old who had a stem cell transplant for acute lymphoblastic leukemia, so the T cells may come from the graft donor. The sequencing here drew on PBMCs, mostly from graft donor cells, taken 180 days after TCRalphabeta/CD19-depleted stem cell transplant. Here the CDR3 reads CATSQLAPSNNEQFF. In nucleotides, the CDR3 is TGTGCCACCAGTCAACTAGCGCCTTCCAACAATGAGCAGTTCTTC.